Listed below are T cell receptor beta chains from one sample, sequenced in a study of blood T cell repertoires in COVID-19. Using immunoSEQ multiplex PCR, the repertoire was profiled, and TCRdb retains in-frame clones only, with some absent. The table includes approximately 190,000 clones, about four fifths detected once. The sequencing sample was made of peripheral blood. The receptors derive from a woman aged 55-70 years with COVID-19, enrolled during active disease. Both conserved end residues are part of each CDR3. Fields, in order: clone size, D gene, J gene, V gene, CDR3 protein, CDR3 DNA. A D gene is named only where the DNA matches it firmly. Only some rows state a clone size, as once, few, many or a class for expanded clones.

- - TRBJ2-3 TRBV27 CASSLSWGGPDTQYF TGTGCCAGCAGTTTATCCTGGGGGGGCCCAGATACGCAGTATTTT
- - TRBJ2-2 TRBV5-1 CASSPAGYANTGELFF TGCGCCAGCAGCCCGGCGGGATACGCGAACACCGGGGAGCTGTTTTTT
- - TRBJ2-3 TRBV15 CATSGQMSGADTQYF TGTGCCACCAGCGGTCAGATGTCCGGGGCAGATACGCAGTATTTT
- TRBD1 TRBJ1-2 TRBV3-1/TRBV3-2 CASSQDSVTGDHGYTF TGTGCCAGCAGCCAAGACTCGGTGACAGGGGACCATGGCTACACCTTC
- TRBD2 TRBJ2-5 TRBV9 CASSPIRSGGARGTQYF TGTGCCAGCAGCCCGATTAGAAGCGGGGGGGCCCGGGGGACCCAGTACTTC
- TRBD2 TRBJ2-2 TRBV7-3 CASSPTTSGATGELFF TGTGCCAGCAGCCCCACCACTAGCGGGGCGACCGGGGAGCTGTTTTTT
- - TRBJ1-4 TRBV2 CASSVVSVNEKLFF TGTGCCAGCAGTGTGGTGTCGGTTAATGAAAAACTGTTTTTT
- TRBD2 TRBJ2-2 TRBV29-1 CSFTTSGSELFF TGCAGCTTTACGACTAGCGGGAGCGAGCTGTTTTTT
large TRBD1 TRBJ2-1 TRBV24-1 CATSDLGQGQGNEQFF TGTGCCACCAGTGATTTAGGACAGGGTCAGGGCAATGAGCAGTTCTTC
- TRBD1 TRBJ1-1 TRBV19 CASNLGTAWGGTEAFF TGTGCCAGCAACCTTGGGACAGCCTGGGGAGGCACTGAAGCTTTCTTT
- TRBD1 TRBJ1-4 TRBV2 CASRDRDSNEKLFF TGTGCCAGCAGGGACCGGGACAGTAATGAAAAACTGTTTTTT
- - TRBJ1-1 TRBV6-1 CASSEASPNTEAFF TGTGCCAGCAGTGAAGCTAGTCCCAACACTGAAGCTTTCTTT
- TRBD1 TRBJ1-1 TRBV19 CASSIGQGVATEAFF TGTGCCAGTAGTATTGGACAGGGAGTTGCCACTGAAGCTTTCTTT
- TRBD2 TRBJ2-7 TRBV28 CASSPTSGASYEQYF TGTGCCAGCAGCCCCACTAGCGGGGCATCCTACGAGCAGTACTTC
- - TRBJ1-2 TRBV4-3 CASSQDGGNAGYGYTF TGCGCCAGCAGCCAAGACGGTGGGAACGCGGGCTATGGCTACACCTTC
once - TRBJ1-3 TRBV11-3 CASSLGETLSGNTIYF TGTGCCAGCAGCTTAGGGGAGACACTCTCTGGAAACACCATATATTTT
- TRBD1 TRBJ2-1 TRBV28 CASSSSGQGRGNEQFF TGTGCCAGCAGTTCCTCTGGACAGGGCAGAGGCAATGAGCAGTTCTTC
- TRBD1 TRBJ1-5 TRBV19 CASTSDRESKPQHF TGTGCCAGTACTAGTGACAGGGAAAGTAAGCCCCAGCATTTT
few - TRBJ1-2 TRBV19 CASSPEVGFYGYTF TGTGCCAGTAGTCCGGAGGTTGGGTTCTATGGCTACACCTTC
few - TRBJ2-7 TRBV7-2 CASSLDSFSYEQYF TGTGCCAGCAGCTTGGACAGTTTCTCCTACGAGCAGTACTTC
- - TRBJ2-7 TRBV19 CASSHNRASYEQYF TGTGCCAGTAGTCATAACAGGGCCTCCTACGAGCAGTACTTC
- - TRBJ2-2 TRBV5-1 CASSSFDRFTGELFF TGCGCCAGCAGCTCCTTCGACAGGTTCACCGGGGAGCTGTTTTTT
- TRBD1 TRBJ1-3 TRBV27 CASSSGQGPSGNTIYF TGTGCCAGCAGTTCGGGACAGGGACCCTCTGGAAACACCATATATTTT
- TRBD1 TRBJ1-6 TRBV3-1/TRBV3-2 CASSQTVGQGISPLHF TGTGCCAGCAGCCAAACGGTGGGACAGGGTATTTCACCCCTCCACTTT
- - TRBJ1-5 TRBV29-1 CSTSRGLNQPQHF TGCAGCACCTCAAGGGGCTTAAATCAGCCCCAGCATTTT
- - TRBJ1-3 TRBV20-1 CSASPGNTIYF TGCAGTGCAAGCCCTGGAAACACCATATATTTT
- TRBD1 TRBJ1-2 TRBV25-1 CASRPQGVNYGYTF TGTGCCAGCAGACCTCAGGGGGTGAATTATGGCTACACCTTC
- - TRBJ1-2 TRBV28 CASSLSARQFGNYGYTF TGTGCCAGCAGTTTATCGGCCCGACAATTTGGAAATTATGGCTACACCTTC
- - TRBJ2-2 TRBV10-2 CASSGHSNTGELFF TGCGCCAGCAGTGGACACTCGAACACCGGGGAGCTGTTTTTT
many TRBD1 TRBJ1-5 TRBV7-2 CASSGRGNSNQPQHF TGTGCCAGCAGCGGCAGGGGGAATAGCAATCAGCCCCAGCATTTT
- TRBD2 TRBJ2-7 TRBV11-2 CASSSLGGSGRAPEQYF TGTGCCAGCAGCTCTTTGGGGGGGAGCGGGAGGGCCCCCGAGCAGTACTTC
once TRBD1 TRBJ1-3 TRBV29-1 CSVEGTGTPSGNTIYF TGCAGCGTTGAAGGGACAGGTACCCCCTCTGGAAACACCATATATTTT
- - TRBJ1-1 TRBV10-1 CASSARANTEAFF TGCGCCAGCAGTGCACGAGCGAACACTGAAGCTTTCTTT
- TRBD2 TRBJ2-2 TRBV4-2 CASSQRTSRENTGELFF TGTGCCAGCAGCCAAAGGACTAGCAGGGAGAACACCGGGGAGCTGTTTTTT
- TRBD1 TRBJ2-1 TRBV7-3 CASSLLGQGYEQFF TGTGCCAGCAGCTTGTTGGGACAGGGCTATGAGCAGTTCTTC
- TRBD1 TRBJ2-7 TRBV14 CASSRTGTGGYEQYF TGTGCCAGCAGCCGGACCGGGACAGGTGGTTACGAGCAGTACTTC
- - TRBJ1-1 TRBV5-5 CASSLDSTRMNTEAFF TGTGCCAGCAGCTTGGACTCTACCCGCATGAACACTGAAGCTTTCTTT
- TRBD1 TRBJ2-2 TRBV2 CASSLWTGAAGELFF TGTGCCAGCAGTTTATGGACAGGGGCAGCCGGGGAGCTGTTTTTT
- TRBD1 TRBJ1-5 TRBV27 CASSLGTDNQPQHF TGTGCCAGCAGTTTAGGGACAGACAATCAGCCCCAGCATTTT
few - TRBJ1-6 TRBV10-3 CAISDPRGTYNSPLHF TGTGCCATCAGTGACCCTCGGGGGACCTATAATTCACCCCTCCACTTT
- - TRBJ2-1 TRBV14 CASSQGRGAEQFF TGTGCCAGCAGCCAAGGCCGGGGGGCTGAGCAGTTCTTC
- TRBD2 TRBJ2-3 TRBV5-1 CASGRTSGSEAQYF TGCGCCAGCGGTCGGACTAGCGGGAGCGAGGCGCAGTATTTT